These 13 T cell receptor beta chains came from one sample sequenced in a study of TIL therapy for anti-PD-1-resistant metastatic lung cancer. This was the immunoSEQ v3 assay. The method was immunoSEQ multiplex PCR; TCRdb's version includes in-frame clones alone and lacks a portion of them. The profile shows approximately 27,000 clones, roughly two thirds of them singletons. Documented time point: pre-treatment sample, taken before nivolumab and TIL therapy. Most excised metastases sampled were pleural nodules or supraclavicular lymph nodes. The source was tumor tissue, collected at baseline. The receptors were gathered from a person aged 30 to 80 with non-small cell lung cancer.

The chain couples TRBV11-2 to TRBJ2-3; 11 nucleotides align to TRBD2. Per germline, CDR1 SGHAT and CDR2 FQNNGV. This CDR3 spans 16 amino acids. Unmatched junction bases numbered 1, after V lost 2 bases and J lost 0 bases. CDR3 region: CASSLLAGGSTDTQYF. Here the CDR3 DNA reads TGTGCCAGCAGCTTACTAGCGGGGGGAAGCACAGATACGCAGTATTTT.

As DNA, the CDR3 is TGCGCCAGCAGCCAAGATCCACAGCACTACAATGAGCAGTTCTTC. Residues: CASSQDPQHYNEQFF. V usage is TRBV4-1 and J usage is TRBJ2-1; D is undetermined. The CDR3 is 15 residues long. CDR1 and CDR2 from the germline V gene are MGHRA and YSYEKL. The ends were cut back, 0 bases at V and 3 bases at J, with 9 bases in the middle.

CDR3 sequence (DNA): TGTGCCAGTAGTATGTCTACCGACCCCCGCATGCCCTATAATTCACCCCTCCACTTT. It translates to CASSMSTDPRMPYNSPLHF. This chain joins TRBV19 and TRBJ1-6; D uncertain. Germline V lookup: CDR1 LNHDA, CDR2 SQIVND (reference sequence). V shed 3 bases and J shed 2 bases, with 20 bases lying between them. This CDR3 region has 19 residues.

In nucleotides, the CDR3 is TGTGCCAGCAGCCAAGGACCATCCCCAGAGACCCAGTACTTC. This codes for CASSQGPSPETQYF. The chain joins TRBV7-3 to TRBJ2-5; unclear D gene. The CDR3 length is 14 residues. V lost 5 bases and J 4 bases, leaving 14 bases between the germline ends. Per germline, CDR1 SGHTA and CDR2 FQGTGA. The full variable domain, completed using reference TRBV7-3 and TRBJ2-5, is GAGVSQTPSNKVTEKGKYVELRCDPISGHTALYWYRQSLGQGPEFLIYFQGTGAADDSGLPNDRFFAVRPEGSVSTLKIQRTERGDSAVYLCASSQGPSPETQYFGPGTRLLVL.

The chain employs TRBV5-1 and TRBJ1-1; unclear D gene. Deletions cut 0 bases from V and 5 bases from J, with 11 bases between. The CDR3 has 14 residues. Looked up from germline, CDR1 is SGHRS and CDR2 is YFSETQ. The CDR3 bases are TGCGCCAGCAGCTTGGCCGGGGTGGGAACTGAAGCTTTCTTT. It encodes CASSLAGVGTEAFF.

The genes are TRBV2 and TRBJ2-1; no reliable D call. V was trimmed by 0 bases and J by 4 bases, leaving 13 bases between them. There are 16 residues in the CDR3. CDR1 is SNHLY, CDR2 FYNNEI, per germline. The CDR3 reads CASSEALPPSYNEQFF. Written as DNA, the CDR3 is TGTGCCAGCAGTGAAGCGCTCCCCCCCTCGTACAATGAGCAGTTCTTC.

This clone has more than one count but fewer than ten. The rearrangement joins TRBV2 to TRBJ1-1; unclear D gene. This CDR3 spans 15 amino acids. Trimming removed 4 bases at V and 0 bases at J, with 12 bases between. CDR1 and CDR2 from the germline V gene are SNHLY and FYNNEI. The CDR3 coding sequence is TGTGCCAGCAGTGTCTTCGGTGAGATGAACACTGAAGCTTTCTTT. Translation gives CASSVFGEMNTEAFF.

This clone turned up a few times. This chain connects TRBV6-4 to TRBJ1-1, with D possibly matching TRBD1 (6 bases). CDR3 length: 14 amino acids. Germline values: CDR1 MRHNA, CDR2 SNTAGT. V was trimmed by 7 bases and J by 1 base, leaving 13 bases between them. The CDR3 nucleotides read TGTGCCAGCATCGGCCAGGGGACGAACACTGAAGCTTTCTTT. Its protein product is CASIGQGTNTEAFF.

This CDR3 is CASSAPGELFF. CDR3 nucleotides: TGTGCCAGCAGTGCCCCCGGGGAGCTGTTTTTT. The rearrangement uses TRBV2 and TRBJ2-2, with unresolved D. Germline loops: CDR1 SNHLY, CDR2 FYNNEI. The CDR3 is 11 residues long. Trimming left V 4 bases short and J 6 bases short, with 3 bases between.

The chain joins TRBV2 to TRBJ1-3; 8 bases are shared with TRBD1. The V gene end was trimmed by 6 bases and the J gene end by 3 bases; junction bases not matched to a gene: 4. The CDR3 runs to 14 residues. The germline gives CDR1 SNHLY, CDR2 FYNNEI. For the CDR3, the DNA is TGTGCCAGCAGAGACAGGGGTGGTGGAAACACCATATATTTT. Protein sequence: CASRDRGGGNTIYF.

This sequence joins TRBV7-8 and TRBJ2-1; D gene ambiguous. The CDR3 consists of 18 residues. The V gene lost 4 bases and the J gene lost 0 bases, with 19 bases spanning the gap. CDR1 is SGHVS and CDR2 is FQNEAQ in the germline V gene. The CDR3 DNA reads TGTGCCAGCAGCTGGGTTCGAGTTTCGTCTAGCTCCTACAATGAGCAGTTCTTC. Its protein product is CASSWVRVSSSSYNEQFF. The whole variable domain, filled in from reference TRBV7-8 and TRBJ2-1, reads GAGVSQSPRYKVAKRGQDVALRCDPISGHVSLFWYQQALGQGPEFLTYFQNEAQLDKSGLPSDRFFAERPEGSVSTLKIQRTQQEDSAVYLCASSWVRVSSSSYNEQFFGPGTRLTVL.

This CDR3 is CSVRRDTYQETQYF. For the CDR3, the DNA is TGCAGCGTGAGACGGGACACTTACCAAGAGACCCAGTACTTC. The J gene is TRBJ2-5, the V gene TRBV29-1; D might be TRBD1 (6 bases). Trimming shortened V by 6 bases and J by 0 bases, and 14 bases separated the two germline ends. CDR1 and CDR2 (germline): SQVTM, ANQGSEA. The CDR3 sequence is 14 residues long. Full variable domain (remainder filled in from reference TRBV29-1 and TRBJ2-5): SAVISQKPSRDICQRGTSLTIQCQVDSQVTMMFWYRQQPGQSLTLIATANQGSEATYESGFVIDKFPISRPNLTFSTLTVSNMSPEDSSIYLCSVRRDTYQETQYFGPGTRLLVL.

V and J are TRBV18 and TRBJ2-7; TRBD1 matches 10 bases. The CDR3 extends over 15 amino acids. CDR1 KGHSH and CDR2 LQKENI come from the germline V gene. The ends lost 6 bases at V and 2 bases at J; junction bases unmatched: 7. CDR3 loop: CASSPAGTGAYEQYF. The DNA for the CDR3 is TGTGCCAGCTCTCCGGCCGGGACAGGGGCCTACGAGCAGTACTTC.